This entry lists 4 T cell receptor beta chains sequenced from one sample in a study of control samples from healthy donors and cancer patients. Libraries were prepared by immunoSEQ multiplex PCR; TCRdb keeps only in-frame clonotypes and omits some of them. Of around 130,000 clones listed, roughly 86% were seen once; the top ten hold 6% to 9.5%. Sequenced: PBMCs. Receptor source: a man in his fifties or sixties with head and neck cancer.

The CDR3 DNA is TGTGCCAGCAGTTGGACAGGGAGCTCCTACGAGCAGTACTTC. Its protein product is CASSWTGSSYEQYF. The V and J genes are TRBV27 and TRBJ2-7, with TRBD1 matching 8 bases. Germline V gene data show CDR1 as MNHEY and CDR2 as SMNVEV (reference sequence). V was clipped by 4 bases and J by 0 bases; unmatched bases: 2. The CDR3 extends over 14 amino acids.

This chain links TRBV4-1 with TRBJ1-4; a weak D match, TRBD1 (6 bases). The CDR3 is 14 residues long. Germline CDR1 and CDR2: MGHRA and YSYEKL. Trimming cost V 5 bases and J 6 bases, with 13 bases left between them. CDR3 residues: CASSVQGSDEKLFF. The CDR3 DNA reads TGCGCCAGCAGCGTACAGGGTAGCGATGAAAAACTGTTTTTT.

This sequence joins TRBV28 and TRBJ1-1; perhaps TRBD1 as D (5 bases). Trimming removed 4 bases from V and 2 bases from J, with 14 bases in between. The CDR3 loop spans 15 amino acids. Germline assignment: CDR1 MDHEN and CDR2 SYDVKM. The chain's CDR3 is CASSSAGTGNTEAFF. The DNA of the CDR3 is TGTGCCAGCAGTTCCGCTGGGACGGGAAACACTGAAGCTTTCTTT.

The chain has TRBV29-1 and TRBJ1-2, with 11 bases identical to TRBD1. This CDR3 is 13 amino acids long. Germline CDR1 reads SQVTM; CDR2 reads ANQGSEA. J lost 4 bases, V lost 6 bases, and 4 bases had no gene match. CDR3 protein: CSVRTGGVYGYTF. The CDR3 nucleotides are TGCAGCGTCCGGACAGGGGGCGTCTATGGCTACACCTTC.